Following are 14 T cell receptor beta chains from one sample sequenced in a study of shared clonotypes between healthy human individuals. Data came from immunoSEQ multiplex PCR; TCRdb stores just in-frame clones and leaves some out. The sample holds millions of clones, more than 80% seen once. Sequencing was carried out using naive CD4+ T cells from PBMCs. The subset denotes: CD45RA+ positively selected. The receptors originated from a man between 18 and 29 years old in good health. Some clones in this sample may be carry-over from other donors' samples.

V gene TRBV4-1 combines with J gene TRBJ2-7; TRBD1 matches 7 bases. V dropped 0 bases and J dropped 2; count of bases not matched to a gene: 7. Germline CDR1 and CDR2: MGHRA and YSYEKL. The CDR3 length is 16 residues. CDR3 nucleotides: TGCGCCAGCAGCCAAGATCTTTGGACAGGTACCTACGAGCAGTACTTC. It specifies CASSQDLWTGTYEQYF.

Worth noting for this clone: The sample carries other DNA sequences with the same CDR3. The rearrangement uses TRBV11-2 and TRBJ2-5; unclear D gene. Germline V gene data show CDR1 as SGHAT and CDR2 as FQNNGV. This CDR3 spans 12 amino acids. Trimming removed 2 bases from V and 5 bases from J, with 6 bases in between. The CDR3 sequence: CASSLLGETQYF. The CDR3, as DNA: TGTGCCAGCAGCTTATTGGGCGAGACCCAGTACTTC.

This CDR3 reads CASSLGKTGVTEAFF. The CDR3 DNA reads as TGTGCCAGCAGCTTAGGGAAAACAGGGGTCACTGAAGCTTTCTTT. The chain recombines TRBV7-8 with TRBJ1-1; 7 nucleotides line up with TRBD1. CDR3 length: 15 residues. Germline loops: CDR1 SGHVS, CDR2 FQNEAQ. V lost 1 base to trimming and J lost 4 bases; unmatched junction nucleotides: 6.

Turning to this clone: This CDR3 is also generated by other DNA sequences in the sample. This chain connects TRBV18 to TRBJ2-2, with 7 bases lining up with TRBD2. V shed 2 bases, J shed 3 bases, and the junction held 3 bases outside the gene matches. This CDR3 contains 15 residues. Germline CDR1 and CDR2: KGHSH and LQKENI. This chain's CDR3 is CASSPTGLHTGELFF. In nucleotides, the CDR3 is TGTGCCAGCTCACCAACGGGACTACACACCGGGGAGCTGTTTTTT. Variable domain in full (rest from reference TRBV18 and TRBJ2-2): NAGVMQNPRHLVRRRGQEARLRCSPMKGHSHVYWYRQLPEEGLKFMVYLQKENIIDESGMPKERFSAEFPKEGPSILRIQQVVRGDSAAYFCASSPTGLHTGELFFGEGSRLTVL.

This chain joins TRBV4-1 and TRBJ2-7; perhaps TRBD2 as D (6 bases). The CDR3 has 17 residues. The V gene's germline CDR1 is MGHRA and CDR2 YSYEKL. Trimming shortened V by 1 base and J by 3 bases, and 19 bases separated the two germline ends. CDR3 amino acids: CASSQGRAAGLIYEQYF. DNA of the CDR3: TGCGCCAGCAGCCAAGGACGGGCAGCGGGTCTGATCTACGAGCAGTACTTC.

V is TRBV28 and J is TRBJ2-7; D is perhaps TRBD1 (6 bases). CDR1 MDHEN and CDR2 SYDVKM come from the germline V gene. CDR3 length equals 19 residues. The V and J ends lost 5 bases and 6 bases respectively, with 32 bases between them. The DNA for the CDR3 is TGTGCCAGCAGTAATTTTGGAATCCAAGGGGGACGGGGCTCTAGCGAGCAGTACTTC. This encodes CASSNFGIQGGRGSSEQYF.

Comments on this clone: Within the sample, other DNA sequences also encode this same CDR3. The chain uses TRBV5-1 and TRBJ2-7; 7 bases line up with TRBD1. CDR1 and CDR2 (germline): SGHRS, YFSETQ. The CDR3 is 15 residues long. V lost 4 bases and J lost 0; bases outside the gene matches: 7. For the CDR3, the DNA is TGCGCCAGCAGCCAGGGACAGTCCAGCTCCTACGAGCAGTACTTC. Encoded protein: CASSQGQSSSYEQYF.

The V call is TRBV5-1, the J call TRBJ2-7; D unresolved. CDR3 length equals 13 residues. CDR1 SGHRS and CDR2 YFSETQ come from the germline V gene. The V end lost 1 base, the J end lost 0 bases, and 5 bases lay between the germline ends. CDR3 sequence (DNA): TGCGCCAGCAGCTTGCTCCCCTCCTACGAGCAGTACTTC. As protein: CASSLLPSYEQYF.

V and J are TRBV5-4 and TRBJ2-5, with TRBD2 matching 13 bases. V gave up 5 bases and J gave up 2 bases; unmatched junction bases: 6. Germline V gene data show CDR1 as SGHNT and CDR2 as YYREEE (reference sequence). CDR3 length: 16 amino acids. CDR3 DNA sequence: TGTGCCAGCAGTCATTGGACTAGCGGGAGACAAGAGACCCAGTACTTC. Protein: CASSHWTSGRQETQYF.

The genes are TRBV7-2 and TRBJ2-1; 9 bases line up with TRBD2. The germline V gene encodes CDR1 SGHTA and CDR2 FQGNSA. J lost 7 bases, V lost 5 bases, and 9 bases had no gene match. The CDR3 spans 15 residues. Here the CDR3 DNA reads TGTGCCAGCAGCCAGGGGCGCGGGAGGGGGAATGAGCAGTTCTTC. Translating gives CASSQGRGRGNEQFF.

The chain is built from TRBV5-1 and TRBJ1-4; TRBD1 is a possible D gene (5 bases). This CDR3 spans 15 amino acids. The germline V gene encodes CDR1 SGHRS and CDR2 YFSETQ. V shed 4 bases and J shed 0 bases, with 10 bases lying between them. CDR3 sequence (DNA): TGCGCCAGCAGCCCAGGGTCTGCAACTAATGAAAAACTGTTTTTT. Amino acid sequence: CASSPGSATNEKLFF.

V is TRBV18 and J is TRBJ2-1; 15 bases are shared with TRBD2. Germline CDR1 reads KGHSH; CDR2 reads LQKENI. This CDR3 contains 16 residues. V shed 6 bases, J shed 9 bases, and the junction held 9 bases outside the gene matches. The CDR3 reads CASSYGLAGGPVEQFF. As DNA, the CDR3 is TGTGCCAGCTCGTACGGACTAGCGGGAGGGCCTGTTGAGCAGTTCTTC. The variable domain in full, with the rest retrieved from reference TRBV18 and TRBJ2-1, is NAGVMQNPRHLVRRRGQEARLRCSPMKGHSHVYWYRQLPEEGLKFMVYLQKENIIDESGMPKERFSAEFPKEGPSILRIQQVVRGDSAAYFCASSYGLAGGPVEQFFGPGTRLTVL.

The chain is built from TRBV7-2 and TRBJ2-1; D is unresolved. Trimming shortened V by 5 bases and J by 13 bases, and 15 bases separated the two germline ends. This CDR3 contains 12 residues. Per germline, CDR1 SGHTA and CDR2 FQGNSA. The CDR3 DNA follows: TGTGCCAGCAGCCTCGACTTCACAAGCCAGTTCTTC. Protein sequence: CASSLDFTSQFF.

This clone was observed a single time. The chain employs TRBV7-9 and TRBJ1-4; 11 positions match TRBD1. Germline-derived CDR1 and CDR2 are SEHNR and FQNEAQ (reference sequence). Trimming removed 5 bases from V and 6 bases from J; junction bases left unmatched: 8. CDR3 length equals 16 residues. In DNA, the CDR3 is TGTGCCAGCAGCCCTCGGCGGACAGGGGGCTATGAAAAACTGTTTTTT. As protein: CASSPRRTGGYEKLFF.